The 27 T cell receptor beta chains reported below all come from one sample, sequenced in a study of neurological immune-mediated disorders. A single record per CDR3 protein comes from TCRdb applying MiXCR to the 5' RACE reads. Of approximately 38,000 distinct CDR3 sequences in the sample, about 7% were seen once. The sequenced sample consisted of CD4+ T cells from blood. The receptor source for this set is a man between 50 and 59 years old in good health.

This clonotype was picked up many times. J is TRBJ1-6 and V is TRBV20-1; unclear D gene. There are 12 residues in the CDR3. Germline V gene lookup returns CDR1 DFQATT and CDR2 SNEGSKA (reference sequence). Between the trimmed V and J ends, which lost 5 bases and 7 bases, there was a span of 9 bases. The CDR3 reads CSASSLNSPLHF. CDR3 nucleotide sequence: TGCAGTGCTTCTTCACTGAATTCACCCCTCCACTTT.

In its sample, this clonotype was seen many times. The V gene is TRBV7-3, the J gene TRBJ2-7, with TRBD2 matching 8 bases. Germline assignment: CDR1 SGHTA and CDR2 FQGTGA. The trim removed 4 bases at V and 4 bases at J, leaving 15 bases unmatched. This CDR3 has 17 amino acids. The CDR3 spells CASSSNPREGPGYEQYF. The CDR3 nucleotides are TGTGCCAGCAGCTCAAACCCCCGGGAGGGCCCCGGGTACGAGCAGTACTTC.

At least ten counts were recorded for this clonotype. V gene TRBV20-1 combines with J gene TRBJ2-6, with 7 bases fitting TRBD1. V gave up 1 base and J gave up 0 bases; unmatched junction bases: 12. CDR1 DFQATT and CDR2 SNEGSKA come from the germline V gene (reference sequence). This CDR3 has 19 residues. CDR3 bases: TGCAGTGCTAGAGGGAGAGGACAGGCGAGACACTCTGGGGCCAACGTCCTGACTTTC. It specifies CSARGRGQARHSGANVLTF.

This clonotype was observed many times. The chain combines TRBV7-9 with TRBJ1-6; no firm D call. Germline values: CDR1 SEHNR, CDR2 FQNEAQ (reference sequence). This CDR3 region has 12 residues. Deletions cut 0 bases from V and 8 bases from J, with 2 bases between. Here the CDR3 DNA reads TGTGCCAGCAGCTTAGCTGATTCACCCCTCCACTTT. As protein: CASSLADSPLHF.

This clonotype was detected ten times or more. The V gene is TRBV20-1, the J gene TRBJ2-1; maybe TRBD1 (6 bases). CDR3 length: 12 amino acids. V lost 6 bases and J 14 bases, leaving 20 bases between the germline ends. Germline V lookup: CDR1 DFQATT, CDR2 SNEGSKA (reference sequence). The CDR3 protein is CSASIWGQGKFF. CDR3 coding DNA: TGCAGTGCGTCGATCTGGGGGCAGGGAAAGTTCTTC.

This clonotype was detected ten times or more. The V call is TRBV20-1, the J call TRBJ2-2, with D hard to call. V was pared by 0 bases and J by 7 bases, with 15 bases between. Germline CDR1 DFQATT, CDR2 SNEGSKA (reference sequence). The CDR3 loop spans 15 amino acids. The CDR3 coding sequence is TGCAGTGCTAGAGATGGGGTTCTGTTCAACGGGGAGCTGTTTTTT. Translating gives CSARDGVLFNGELFF.

This clonotype occurred many times. This chain connects TRBV20-1 to TRBJ2-1, with D perhaps matching TRBD2 (5 bases). The germline gives CDR1 DFQATT, CDR2 SNEGSKA (reference sequence). The CDR3 is 14 residues long. CDR3: CSLERSSSYNEQFF. The CDR3 nucleotides read TGCAGCCTGGAGCGGAGCAGCTCCTACAATGAGCAGTTCTTC.

This clonotype has ten or more counts. The chain employs TRBV5-1 and TRBJ2-1; TRBD2 might be the D (6 bases). CDR3 size: 13 residues. With 6 bases removed from V and 9 bases from J, the gap between germline ends came to 16 bases. CDR1 is SGHRS and CDR2 is YFSETQ in the germline V gene. The CDR3 here is CASKAGNRGEQFF. CDR3 coding DNA: TGCGCCAGCAAGGCGGGAAATAGGGGTGAGCAGTTCTTC. The whole variable domain, filled in from reference TRBV5-1 and TRBJ2-1, reads KAGVTQTPRYLIKTRGQQVTLSCSPISGHRSVSWYQQTPGQGLQFLFEYFSETQRNKGNFPGRFSGRQFSNSRSEMNVSTLELGDSALYLCASKAGNRGEQFFGPGTRLTVL.

This clonotype has a count of ten or more. This chain connects TRBV7-9 to TRBJ2-3, with a tentative D call TRBD1 (6 bases). In germline, CDR1 is SEHNR, CDR2 FQNEAQ (reference sequence). The CDR3 is 16 residues long. Trimming pared 1 base from V and 2 bases from J, leaving 13 bases between. The CDR3 spells CASSLGPGANTDTQYF. CDR3 nucleotides: TGTGCCAGCAGCTTAGGGCCAGGGGCCAACACAGATACGCAGTATTTT. Supplemented by reference TRBV7-9 and TRBJ2-3, the full variable domain reads DTGVSQNPRHKITKRGQNVTFRCDPISEHNRLYWYRQTLGQGPEFLTYFQNEAQLEKSRLLSDRFSAERPKGSFSTLEIQRTEQGDSAMYLCASSLGPGANTDTQYFGPGTRLTVL.

The table lists this clonotype with many counts. This chain links TRBV6-5 with TRBJ2-3; D is uncertain. CDR3 length: 14 residues. Germline loops: CDR1 MNHEY, CDR2 SVGAGI. V lost 4 bases and J lost 1, with 9 bases in between. Here the CDR3 reads CASSSPGGTDTQYF. CDR3 DNA sequence: TGTGCCAGCAGTTCCCCCGGTGGCACAGATACGCAGTATTTT.

The table lists this clonotype with many counts. The genes are TRBV20-1 and TRBJ2-1; D unresolved. Germline CDR1 and CDR2: DFQATT and SNEGSKA (reference sequence). The V end was cut by 0 bases, the J end by 6 bases, with 3 bases between. This CDR3 has 11 amino acids. Here the CDR3 DNA reads TGCAGTGCTAGAGATCCCAATGAGCAGTTCTTC. Its protein is CSARDPNEQFF.

This clonotype was detected ten times or more. The genes are TRBV5-1 and TRBJ1-5, with D perhaps TRBD1 (5 bases). CDR1 SGHRS and CDR2 YFSETQ come from the germline V gene. Trimming took off 7 bases at V and 3 bases at J, with 17 bases between the two ends. This CDR3 has 15 amino acids. The CDR3 region is CASPRRAATNQPQHF. The CDR3 bases are TGCGCCAGCCCCCGCAGGGCAGCTACCAATCAGCCCCAGCATTTT. The variable domain in full, completed from reference TRBV5-1 and TRBJ1-5, reads KAGVTQTPRYLIKTRGQQVTLSCSPISGHRSVSWYQQTPGQGLQFLFEYFSETQRNKGNFPGRFSGRQFSNSRSEMNVSTLELGDSALYLCASPRRAATNQPQHFGDGTRLSIL.

Ten or more counts support this clonotype. The chain has TRBV7-2 and TRBJ2-5, with 8 bases aligning to TRBD1. The J segment lost 0 bases and the V segment lost 6 bases, leaving 9 bases of the junction unmatched. This CDR3 contains 16 residues. Germline V gene sequence: CDR1 SGHTA, CDR2 FQGNSA. The DNA for the CDR3 is TGTGCCAGCAGATCTCAGGGGGCTCGTTACCAAGAGACCCAGTACTTC. Its protein is CASRSQGARYQETQYF.

This clonotype has a count of ten or more. CDR3 DNA: TGCAGTGCTAGAGGGACGGATGGCTACACCTTC. Its protein product is CSARGTDGYTF. The rearrangement uses TRBV20-1 and TRBJ1-2, with D unresolved. V lost 1 base to trimming and J lost 6 bases, with 6 bases between them. Germline CDR1 reads DFQATT; CDR2 reads SNEGSKA (reference sequence). The CDR3 is 11 residues long.

V usage is TRBV9 and J usage is TRBJ2-1; TRBD1 agrees at 8 bases. This CDR3 contains 17 residues. The germline V gene has CDR1 SGDLS and CDR2 YYNGEE. V gave up 4 bases and J gave up 0 bases; unmatched junction bases: 9. The CDR3 is CASSSRDRRGSYNEQFF. CDR3 bases: TGTGCCAGCAGCTCCCGGGACAGGAGGGGCTCCTACAATGAGCAGTTCTTC. Supplemented by reference TRBV9 and TRBJ2-1, the full variable domain reads DSGVTQTPKHLITATGQRVTLRCSPRSGDLSVYWYQQSLDQGLQFLIQYYNGEERAKGNILERFSAQQFPDLHSELNLSSLELGDSALYFCASSSRDRRGSYNEQFFGPGTRLTVL.

This clonotype was observed many times. The V call is TRBV6-6, the J call TRBJ2-3, with 10 bases matching TRBD2. The ends lost 10 bases at V and 5 bases at J; junction bases unmatched: 21. CDR3 length: 18 amino acids. The germline CDR1 and CDR2 sequences are MNHNY and SVGAGI (reference sequence). The chain's CDR3 is CATLRASGRGFSRDTQYF. The CDR3 nucleotides read TGTGCCACCCTCCGGGCTAGCGGGAGAGGTTTTAGTCGAGATACGCAGTATTTT.

There are many counts of this clonotype. V and J are TRBV29-1 and TRBJ1-2; D gene ambiguous. The CDR3 covers 12 residues. Germline CDR1 is SQVTM and CDR2 is ANQGSEA. V lost 1 base to trimming and J lost 4 bases, with 7 bases between them. The CDR3 reads CSVEGRLYGYTF. CDR3 nucleotide sequence: TGCAGCGTTGAAGGACGGCTCTATGGCTACACCTTC. Filled out from reference TRBV29-1 and TRBJ1-2, the complete variable domain reads SAVISQKPSRDICQRGTSLTIQCQVDSQVTMMFWYRQQPGQSLTLIATANQGSEATYESGFVIDKFPISRPNLTFSTLTVSNMSPEDSSIYLCSVEGRLYGYTFGSGTRLTVV.

In this sample, this clonotype turned up many times. The gene calls are TRBV12-3 or TRBV12-4 and TRBJ1-5; TRBD1 is a possible D gene (5 bases). This CDR3 spans 14 amino acids. V shed 6 bases and J shed 3 bases, with 12 bases lying between them. The CDR3 DNA sequence: TGTGCCAGCAGCCGGGACGGAACCAATCAGCCCCAGCATTTT. The encoded protein is CASSRDGTNQPQHF.

This clonotype was observed at least ten times. The chain joins TRBV28 to TRBJ1-1; D might be TRBD1 (5 bases). The V end lost 5 bases, the J end lost 4 bases, and 14 bases lay between the germline ends. CDR1 MDHEN and CDR2 SYDVKM come from the germline V gene. CDR3 length equals 14 residues. The CDR3 region is CASSTGPTGTEAFF. The CDR3 DNA is TGTGCCAGCAGTACGGGACCGACGGGCACTGAAGCTTTCTTT.

This rearrangement joins TRBV19 to TRBJ2-7; 11 nucleotides match TRBD1. CDR3 length: 15 residues. V was pared by 4 bases and J by 7 bases, with 9 bases of the junction left unmatched. In germline, CDR1 is LNHDA, CDR2 SQIVND (reference sequence). CDR3 nucleotides: TGTGCCAGTAGTACCGACGGACAGGGGGCTAGGGAGCAGTACTTC. It codes for CASSTDGQGAREQYF. Together with reference TRBV19 and TRBJ2-7, the CDR3 gives the full variable domain: DGGITQSPKYLFRKEGQNVTLSCEQNLNHDAMYWYRQDPGQGLRLIYYSQIVNDFQKGDIAEGYSVSREKKESFPLTVTSAQKNPTAFYLCASSTDGQGAREQYFGPGTRLTVT.

This chain links TRBV29-1 with TRBJ2-1; tentative D call: TRBD1 (7 bases). This CDR3 comprises 13 residues. Germline V gene data show CDR1 as SQVTM and CDR2 as ANQGSEA. Trimming pared 7 bases from V and 4 bases from J, leaving 14 bases between. CDR3 in DNA: TGCAGCGCTCAGGGGGGTCCTTACAATGAGCAGTTCTTC. Its translation is CSAQGGPYNEQFF.

The sample holds one count of this clonotype. The chain uses TRBV20-1 and TRBJ1-4; D may be TRBD1 (6 bases). The CDR3 contains 14 residues. Trimming removed 7 bases from V and 1 base from J, with 13 bases in between. Per the germline V gene, CDR1 is DFQATT and CDR2 is SNEGSKA (reference sequence). As DNA, the CDR3 is TGCAGTGGTTTGGGGGGCAGAACTAATGAAAAACTGTTTTTT. Protein sequence: CSGLGGRTNEKLFF.

This clonotype has ten or more counts. V and J are TRBV7-2 and TRBJ2-1; no reliable D call. The CDR3 loop spans 13 amino acids. V lost 5 bases and J lost 4, with 9 bases in between. Germline CDR1 is SGHTA and CDR2 is FQGNSA. CDR3: CASSPRAYNEQFF. For the CDR3, the DNA is TGTGCCAGCAGCCCACGGGCTTACAATGAGCAGTTCTTC.

This clonotype was seen repeatedly, ten times or more. The V call is TRBV2, the J call TRBJ1-4; D is possibly TRBD1 (5 bases). This CDR3 comprises 15 residues. Germline values: CDR1 SNHLY, CDR2 FYNNEI. Trimming removed 2 bases at V and 8 bases at J, with 15 bases between. In nucleotides, the CDR3 is TGTGCCAGCAGTGAACAACAGAGTGGGGGAGAAAAACTGTTTTTT. Protein sequence: CASSEQQSGGEKLFF. Filled out from reference TRBV2 and TRBJ1-4, the complete variable domain reads EPEVTQTPSHQVTQMGQEVILRCVPISNHLYFYWYRQILGQKVEFLVSFYNNEISEKSEIFDDQFSVERPDGSNFTLKIRSTKLEDSAMYFCASSEQQSGGEKLFFGSGTQLSVL.

This clonotype was observed at least ten times. J is TRBJ1-6 and V is TRBV7-2, with D perhaps TRBD1 (5 bases). CDR1 is SGHTA and CDR2 is FQGNSA in the germline V gene. Trimming cost V 8 bases and J 10 bases, with 21 bases left between them. This CDR3 has 15 residues. The CDR3, as DNA: TGTGCCAGCTCCGGGGGAGTAAAATTTGGATCACCCCTCCACTTT. This translates into CASSGGVKFGSPLHF.

Ten or more counts support this clonotype. This chain links TRBV11-2 with TRBJ1-2, with 10 bases lining up with TRBD1. V was clipped by 5 bases and J by 8 bases; unmatched bases: 5. Per the germline V gene, CDR1 is SGHAT and CDR2 is FQNNGV. The CDR3 has 13 amino acids. The CDR3 DNA reads as TGTGCCAGCAGCATGACAGGGGGCACCGGCTACACCTTC. Its translation is CASSMTGGTGYTF. The whole variable domain, filled in from reference TRBV11-2 and TRBJ1-2, reads EAGVAQSPRYKIIEKRQSVAFWCNPISGHATLYWYQQILGQGPKLLIQFQNNGVVDDSQLPKDRFSAERLKGVDSTLKIQPAKLEDSAVYLCASSMTGGTGYTFGSGTRLTVV.

This clonotype showed up many times. This sequence joins TRBV12-3 or TRBV12-4 and TRBJ2-7, with 8 positions matching TRBD1. This CDR3 has 15 amino acids. V lost 0 bases and J lost 7; bases outside the gene matches: 8. The CDR3 DNA follows: TGTGCCAGCAGTTTAGCGGCCAGGGGGCTTGGGGAGCAGTACTTC. Its translation: CASSLAARGLGEQYF.